A single sample gave rise to the 21 T cell receptor beta chains below, sequenced in a study of CD8 T cells in ankylosing spondylitis. Via MiXCR, TCRdb re-called the 5' RACE reads, giving one row per CDR3 protein. This sample carries approximately 500,000 distinct CDR3 sequences, roughly an eighth of them seen once, and the ten largest clones take over 6.5%. Findings and caveats of the study: It appeared that ankylosing spondylitis blood was characterized by a TCR beta motif of eight highly homologous variants.

These receptors are not linked to any known antigen. The specimen sequenced was blood, either unsorted or a sorted T cell fraction (not recorded which). The receptors were gathered from a male donor with ankylosing spondylitis.

This clonotype has a handful of counts. Here the CDR3 reads CASSLTGIYIQYF. CDR3 bases: TGCGCCAGCAGCTTAACAGGGATCTACATTCAGTACTTC. The chain combines TRBV5-1 with TRBJ2-4; tentative D call: TRBD1 (6 bases). This CDR3 is 13 amino acids long. The V gene's germline CDR1 is SGHRS and CDR2 YFSETQ. The V and J ends lost 2 bases and 8 bases respectively, with 11 bases between them. Combining the CDR3 with reference TRBV5-1 and TRBJ2-4 gives the whole variable domain KAGVTQTPRYLIKTRGQQVTLSCSPISGHRSVSWYQQTPGQGLQFLFEYFSETQRNKGNFPGRFSGRQFSNSRSEMNVSTLELGDSALYLCASSLTGIYIQYFGAGTRLSVL.

This clonotype was detected ten times or more. The chain joins TRBV30 to TRBJ2-3, with a weak D call TRBD2 (6 bases). Germline lookup yields CDR1 GTSNPN and CDR2 SVGIG (reference sequence). This CDR3 is built from 15 residues. V shed 1 base and J shed 0 bases, with 11 bases lying between them. The CDR3 sequence is CAWSDLGGSTDTQYF. CDR3 DNA: TGTGCCTGGAGTGACCTCGGGGGAAGCACAGATACGCAGTATTTT.

This clonotype was detected only a few times. V gene TRBV20-1 combines with J gene TRBJ2-7; D gene uncertain. The CDR3 has 12 residues. Germline lookup yields CDR1 DFQATT and CDR2 SNEGSKA (reference sequence). V lost 0 bases and J lost 4, with 7 bases in between. Here the CDR3 reads CSARDDGYEQYV. The CDR3 DNA follows: TGCAGTGCTAGAGATGATGGTTACGAGCAGTACGTC.

This chain uses TRBV23-1 with TRBJ2-3; D is unresolved. TRBV23-1 is labeled an ORF, and its function is uncertain. The V gene lost 0 bases and the J gene lost 2 bases, with 9 bases spanning the gap. There are 15 residues in the CDR3. The CDR3 DNA is TGCGCCAGCAGTCAATCCCGCCAGATCACAGATACGCAGTATTTT. Amino acid sequence: CASSQSRQITDTQYF.

Points on this clonotype: One base away lies a much larger clone, so this may be a sequencing read error. The chain links TRBV12-3 or TRBV12-4 to TRBJ2-1, with 7 bases fitting TRBD2. This CDR3 spans 13 amino acids. The CDR3 DNA follows: TGTTCCAGCAGTTTGGCGGGAGCTAATGAGCAGTTCTTC. Its translation is CSSSLAGANEQFF.

This clonotype has only a few counts. V is TRBV14 and J is TRBJ2-2, with TRBD2 matching over 7 bases. J gave up 5 bases and V 0 bases, and 3 bases lay outside the gene matches. Germline values: CDR1 SGHDN, CDR2 FVKESK. This CDR3 has 15 residues. CDR3 in amino acids: CASSQELARTGELFF. In DNA form, the CDR3 reads TGTGCCAGCAGCCAAGAACTAGCGAGAACCGGGGAGCTGTTTTTT.

The chain has TRBV12-3 or TRBV12-4 and TRBJ2-1; D is possibly TRBD1 (6 bases). Trimming cost V 7 bases and J 2 bases, with 15 bases left between them. The CDR3 spans 15 residues. The DNA of the CDR3 is TGTGCCAGCACCCCCGGGACACCTACCTACAATGAGCAGTTCTTC. Translated: CASTPGTPTYNEQFF.

This clonotype was counted ten times or more. The chain recombines TRBV20-1 with TRBJ1-3; TRBD1 matches 7 bases. CDR1 and CDR2 (germline): DFQATT, SNEGSKA (reference sequence). V lost 5 bases, J lost 3 bases, and 7 bases stayed unmatched. The CDR3 extends over 14 amino acids. The CDR3 coding sequence is TGCAGTGCTGACTTCCAGGGGGGTGGAAACACCATATATTTT. Protein sequence: CSADFQGGGNTIYF.

The CDR3 region is CASSLGGIMNTEAFF. The CDR3 DNA reads TGCGCCAGCAGCTTGGGGGGAATAATGAACACTGAAGCTTTCTTT. The chain combines TRBV5-1 with TRBJ1-1, with D unresolved. The germline V and J ends were trimmed by 0 bases and 0 bases, with 9 bases remaining between them. The CDR3 contains 15 residues. The germline gives CDR1 SGHRS, CDR2 YFSETQ.

This clonotype came up many times. The rearrangement links TRBV3-1 to TRBJ2-3; tentative D call: TRBD2 (5 bases). This CDR3 region has 14 residues. Germline V gene lookup returns CDR1 LGHDT and CDR2 YNNKEL (reference sequence). Trimming cost V 5 bases and J 3 bases, with 12 bases left between them. The CDR3 region is CASSYTRETDTQYF. In DNA, the CDR3 is TGTGCCAGCAGCTACACGAGGGAGACAGATACGCAGTATTTT.

This sequence joins TRBV15 and TRBJ2-2; 12 bases align to TRBD1. The CDR3 runs 15 residues. The J segment lost 7 bases and the V segment lost 5 bases, leaving 5 bases of the junction unmatched. Germline loops: CDR1 LNHNV, CDR2 YYDKDF (reference sequence). This CDR3 is CATSQGTGGFGELFF. The CDR3 DNA is TGTGCCACCAGCCAGGGGACAGGGGGCTTCGGGGAGCTGTTTTTT.

This clonotype showed up many times. The rearrangement joins TRBV2 to TRBJ1-1; tentatively, D is TRBD1 (6 bases). CDR3 length: 12 amino acids. The germline gives CDR1 SNHLY, CDR2 FYNNEI. Trimming removed 5 bases from V and 5 bases from J, with 9 bases in between. In DNA, the CDR3 is TGTGCCAGCAGTACAGGGTGGACTGAAGCTTTCTTT. It yields the protein CASSTGWTEAFF.

The rearrangement joins TRBV20-1 to TRBJ1-3, with D possibly TRBD1 on 5 matching bases. The CDR3 has 15 amino acids. V was pared by 2 bases and J by 1 base, with 12 bases between. Looked up from germline, CDR1 is DFQATT and CDR2 is SNEGSKA (reference sequence). This CDR3 reads CSARTGAGSGNTIYF. The CDR3, as DNA: TGCAGTGCTAGAACCGGGGCAGGGTCTGGAAACACCATATATTTT.

This clonotype has at least ten counts. The rearrangement links TRBV5-1 to TRBJ2-7, with 8 bases matching TRBD1. Germline trimming cut 0 bases from V and 5 bases from J; bases unmatched to any gene: 4. CDR3 length: 14 residues. Germline V lookup: CDR1 SGHRS, CDR2 YFSETQ. The CDR3 DNA reads as TGCGCCAGCAGCTTGGGACAGGGGATTGACGAGCAGTACTTC. Its protein product is CASSLGQGIDEQYF.

The V gene is TRBV11-3, the J gene TRBJ2-7, with 7 bases that match TRBD1. The CDR3 extends over 15 amino acids. The junction had 6 bases not matched to a gene; V was cut back by 4 bases and J by 0 bases. Germline V gives CDR1 SGHNT, CDR2 YENEEA. The CDR3 nucleotides read TGTGCCAGCAGCTCAACCGGGACAGACTCCTACGAGCAGTACTTC. This gives the protein CASSSTGTDSYEQYF. The variable domain in full, completed from reference TRBV11-3 and TRBJ2-7, reads EAGVVQSPRYKIIEKKQPVAFWCNPISGHNTLYWYLQNLGQGPELLIRYENEEAVDDSQLPKDRFSAERLKGVDSTLKIQPAELGDSAVYLCASSSTGTDSYEQYFGPGTRLTVT.

This clonotype was found many times. The chain couples TRBV6-1 to TRBJ1-6, with no clear D. Trimming cost V 2 bases and J 7 bases, with 9 bases left between them. The germline gives CDR1 MNHNS, CDR2 SASEGT. The CDR3 consists of 14 residues. The CDR3 sequence is CASSEFWWNSPLHF. The CDR3 nucleotides read TGTGCCAGCAGTGAATTTTGGTGGAATTCACCCCTCCACTTT.

For this clonotype: A much larger clone differs by one base, so this may be a read error. This chain uses TRBV20-1 with TRBJ2-1; no definite D call. The germline V gene encodes CDR1 DFQATT and CDR2 SNEGSKA (reference sequence). The CDR3 extends over 16 amino acids. Here the CDR3 reads CGALTLASPRYNEQFF. DNA of the CDR3: TGCGGTGCTCTGACCCTCGCTAGTCCCCGGTACAATGAGCAGTTCTTC.

This clonotype was picked up many times. This chain uses TRBV20-1 with TRBJ2-3, with 7 bases lining up with TRBD2. V lost 6 bases, J lost 10 bases, and 10 bases stayed unmatched. CDR1 DFQATT and CDR2 SNEGSKA come from the germline V gene (reference sequence). This CDR3 is 12 amino acids long. The CDR3 protein is CSAPVGGFAQYF. CDR3 in DNA: TGCAGTGCCCCTGTGGGGGGGTTTGCGCAGTATTTT.

In this sample, this clonotype turned up a few times. The chain employs TRBV20-1 and TRBJ2-5; TRBD2 agrees at 10 bases. The CDR3 covers 17 residues. Germline CDR1 reads DFQATT; CDR2 reads SNEGSKA (reference sequence). With 5 bases clipped from V and 1 base from J, the junction kept 13 bases outside the gene matches. Here the CDR3 reads CSALAPGLAASQETQYF. The CDR3 nucleotides are TGCAGTGCTCTCGCCCCAGGACTAGCGGCGTCCCAAGAGACCCAGTACTTC.

This clonotype was counted between two and nine times. V and J are TRBV27 and TRBJ1-1, with a weak D call TRBD1 (6 bases). The CDR3 is 15 residues long. Between the trimmed V and J ends, which lost 2 bases and 3 bases, there was a span of 13 bases. Germline loops: CDR1 MNHEY, CDR2 SMNVEV (reference sequence). For the CDR3, the DNA is TGTGCCAGCAGTTTACGGGGGGGCGCGGACACTGAAGCTTTCTTT. Translated, it gives CASSLRGGADTEAFF.

Only a few counts were recorded for this clonotype. This chain uses TRBV3-1 with TRBJ2-3, with a possible D match to TRBD2 (5 bases). The length of the CDR3 is 16 residues. Germline CDR1 is LGHDT and CDR2 is YNNKEL (reference sequence). The V gene lost 3 bases and the J gene lost 9 bases, with 22 bases spanning the gap. The CDR3 DNA is TGTGCCAGCAGCCACCTATCCCCCGGGGAGAGGGCGACGCAGTATTTT. Protein product: CASSHLSPGERATQYF.